This T cell receptor beta chain emerged from a study of blood T cell repertoires in COVID-19. Overall study context: PBMCs, B-cell-depleted T cells, or T cells were the source of the cDNA or gDNA that made up the material.

Sequencing was performed with immunoSEQ multiplex PCR; in TCRdb, only in-frame clones are kept and a portion is missing. The data show over 60,000 clones, 85% to 90% seen once. CDR1 is KGHSH and CDR2 is LQKENI in the germline V gene. The CDR3 consists of 14 residues. Trimming at V came to 6 bases and at J to 5 bases, leaving 4 bases not matched to a gene. The sequencing sample was made of peripheral blood. The chain employs TRBV18 and TRBJ1-4; TRBD1 agrees at 9 bases. This TCR came from a man older than 75 with acute or convalescent COVID-19. The CDR3 bases are TGTGCCAGCTCGCAGACAGGGGGAAATGAAAAACTGTTTTTT. Amino acids: CASSQTGGNEKLFF.